This T cell receptor (beta chain) was retrieved from a study of T cell changes during pregnancy in multiple sclerosis. The CDR3 is 15 amino acids. The V gene lost 2 bases and the J gene lost 0 bases, with 9 bases spanning the gap. Germline CDR1 reads SGHRS; CDR2 reads YFSETQ. Clones were sequenced by immunoSEQ multiplex PCR, and TCRdb holds only the in-frame ones, with some missing. This table holds 35,000 to 45,000 clones, around nine tenths found once. This chain connects TRBV5-1 to TRBJ2-1; D perhaps matches TRBD2 (5 bases). This material consisted of CD4+ T cells from peripheral blood mononuclear cells, taken in the first trimester of pregnancy. The sequence was obtained from a female donor with multiple sclerosis, enrolled in a pregnancy study. CDR3 nucleotides: TGCGCCAGCAGCTTTAGCGCTAGCTCCTACAATGAGCAGTTCTTC. Translated, it gives CASSFSASSYNEQFF.